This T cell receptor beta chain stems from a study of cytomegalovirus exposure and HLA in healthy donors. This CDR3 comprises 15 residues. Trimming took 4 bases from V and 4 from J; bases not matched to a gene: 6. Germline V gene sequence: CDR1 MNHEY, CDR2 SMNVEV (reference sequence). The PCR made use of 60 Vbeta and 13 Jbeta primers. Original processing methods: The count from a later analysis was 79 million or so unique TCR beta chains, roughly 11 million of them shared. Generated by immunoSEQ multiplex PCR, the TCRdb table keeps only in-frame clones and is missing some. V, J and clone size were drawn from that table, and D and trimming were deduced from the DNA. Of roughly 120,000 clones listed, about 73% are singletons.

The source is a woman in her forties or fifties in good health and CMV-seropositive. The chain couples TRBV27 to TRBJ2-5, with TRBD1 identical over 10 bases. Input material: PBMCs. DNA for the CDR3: TGTGCCAGCAGTTACGGTGGGACAGGGGTAGAGACCCAGTACTTC. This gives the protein CASSYGGTGVETQYF.